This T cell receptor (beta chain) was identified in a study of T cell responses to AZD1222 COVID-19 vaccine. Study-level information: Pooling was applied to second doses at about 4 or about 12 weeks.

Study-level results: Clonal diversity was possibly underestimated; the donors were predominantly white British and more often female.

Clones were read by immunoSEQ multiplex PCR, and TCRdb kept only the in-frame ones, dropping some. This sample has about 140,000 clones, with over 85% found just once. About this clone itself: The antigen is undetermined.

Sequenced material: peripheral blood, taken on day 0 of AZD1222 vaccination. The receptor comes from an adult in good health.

In DNA, the CDR3 is TGTGCCAGCAGCCCCCCACAGACTAGCGGCGAGCAGTACTTC. This sequence encodes CASSPPQTSGEQYF. The V call is TRBV9, the J call TRBJ2-7, with TRBD2 matching over 9 bases. CDR1 is SGDLS, CDR2 YYNGEE, per germline. This CDR3 is built from 14 residues. V gave up 4 bases and J gave up 6 bases; unmatched junction bases: 8.